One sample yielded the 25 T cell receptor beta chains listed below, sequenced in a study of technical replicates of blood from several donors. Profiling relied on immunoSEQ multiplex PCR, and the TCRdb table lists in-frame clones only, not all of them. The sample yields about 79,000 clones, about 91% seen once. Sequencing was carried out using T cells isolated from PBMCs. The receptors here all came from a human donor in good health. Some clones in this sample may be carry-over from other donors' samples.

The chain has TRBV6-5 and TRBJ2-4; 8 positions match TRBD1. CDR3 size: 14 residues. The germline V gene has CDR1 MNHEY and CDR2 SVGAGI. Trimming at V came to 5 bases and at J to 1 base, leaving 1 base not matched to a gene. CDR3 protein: CASSRQGAKNIQYF. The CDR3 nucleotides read TGTGCCAGCAGTCGACAGGGGGCCAAAAACATTCAGTACTTC.

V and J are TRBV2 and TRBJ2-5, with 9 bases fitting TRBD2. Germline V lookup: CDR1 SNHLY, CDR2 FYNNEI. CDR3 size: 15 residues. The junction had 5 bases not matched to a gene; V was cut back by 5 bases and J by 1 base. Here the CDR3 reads CASSPPGLAQETQYF. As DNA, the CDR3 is TGTGCCAGCAGTCCACCGGGACTAGCCCAAGAGACCCAGTACTTC. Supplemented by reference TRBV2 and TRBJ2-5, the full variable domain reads EPEVTQTPSHQVTQMGQEVILRCVPISNHLYFYWYRQILGQKVEFLVSFYNNEISEKSEIFDDQFSVERPDGSNFTLKIRSTKLEDSAMYFCASSPPGLAQETQYFGPGTRLLVL.

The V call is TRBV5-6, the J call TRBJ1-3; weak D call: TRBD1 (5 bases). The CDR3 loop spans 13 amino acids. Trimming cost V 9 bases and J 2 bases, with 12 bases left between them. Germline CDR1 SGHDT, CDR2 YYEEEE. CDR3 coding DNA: TGTGCCACCCAGACAGTACCTGGAAACACCATATATTTT. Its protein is CATQTVPGNTIYF.

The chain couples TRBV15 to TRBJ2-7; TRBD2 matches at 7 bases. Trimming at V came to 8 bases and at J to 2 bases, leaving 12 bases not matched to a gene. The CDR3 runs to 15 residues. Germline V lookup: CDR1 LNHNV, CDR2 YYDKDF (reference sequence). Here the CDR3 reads CATGAFTGGAYEQYF. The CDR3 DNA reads TGTGCCACCGGGGCCTTTACGGGAGGAGCCTACGAGCAGTACTTC.

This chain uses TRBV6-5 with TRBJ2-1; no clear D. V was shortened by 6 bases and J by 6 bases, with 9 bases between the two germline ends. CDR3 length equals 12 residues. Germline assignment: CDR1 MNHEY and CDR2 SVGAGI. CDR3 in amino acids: CASRLKSNEQFF. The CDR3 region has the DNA TGTGCCAGCAGACTAAAGAGCAATGAGCAGTTCTTC.

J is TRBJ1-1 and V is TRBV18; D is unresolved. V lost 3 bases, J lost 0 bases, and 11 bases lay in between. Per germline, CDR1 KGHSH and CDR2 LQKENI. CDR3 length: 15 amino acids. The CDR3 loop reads CASSPADLMNTEAFF. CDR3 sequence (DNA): TGTGCCAGCTCACCTGCAGATTTAATGAACACTGAAGCTTTCTTT.

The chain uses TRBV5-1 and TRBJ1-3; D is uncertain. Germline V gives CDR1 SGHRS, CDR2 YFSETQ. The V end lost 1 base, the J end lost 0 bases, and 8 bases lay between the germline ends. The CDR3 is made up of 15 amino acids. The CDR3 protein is CASSLRPGSGNTIYF. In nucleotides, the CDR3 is TGCGCCAGCAGCTTGCGGCCGGGCTCTGGAAACACCATATATTTT.

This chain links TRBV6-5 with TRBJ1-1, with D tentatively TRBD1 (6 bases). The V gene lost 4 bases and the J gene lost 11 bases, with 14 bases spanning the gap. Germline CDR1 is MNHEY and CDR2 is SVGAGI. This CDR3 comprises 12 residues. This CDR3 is CASSSQRGGAFF. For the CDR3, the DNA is TGTGCCAGCAGTTCACAAAGGGGGGGGGCTTTCTTT.

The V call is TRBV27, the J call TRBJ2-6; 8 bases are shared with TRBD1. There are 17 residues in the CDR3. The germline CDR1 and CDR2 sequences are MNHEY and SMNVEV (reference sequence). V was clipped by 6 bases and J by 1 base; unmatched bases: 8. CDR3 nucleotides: TGTGCCAGCAGCCTTGGGACAGGAATGTCTGGGGCCAACGTCCTGACTTTC. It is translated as CASSLGTGMSGANVLTF.

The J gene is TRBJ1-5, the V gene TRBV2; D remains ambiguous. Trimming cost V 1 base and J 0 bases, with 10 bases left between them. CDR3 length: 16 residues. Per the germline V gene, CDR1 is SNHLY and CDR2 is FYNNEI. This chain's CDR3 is CASSEVEVYSNQPQHF. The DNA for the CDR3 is TGTGCCAGCAGTGAAGTGGAGGTGTATAGCAATCAGCCCCAGCATTTT.

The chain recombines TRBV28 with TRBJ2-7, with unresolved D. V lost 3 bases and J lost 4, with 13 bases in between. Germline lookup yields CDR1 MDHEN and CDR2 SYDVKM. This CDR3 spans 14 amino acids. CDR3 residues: CASSFASGPYEQYF. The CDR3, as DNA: TGTGCCAGCAGTTTTGCCTCGGGTCCTTACGAGCAGTACTTC.

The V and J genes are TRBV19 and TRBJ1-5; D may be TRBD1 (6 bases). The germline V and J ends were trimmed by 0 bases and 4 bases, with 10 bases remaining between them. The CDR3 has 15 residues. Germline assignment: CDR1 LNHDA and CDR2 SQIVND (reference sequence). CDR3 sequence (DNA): TGTGCCAGTAGTATAGACAGGGGCGATAATCAGCCCCAGCATTTT. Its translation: CASSIDRGDNQPQHF. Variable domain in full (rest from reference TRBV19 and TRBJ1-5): DGGITQSPKYLFRKEGQNVTLSCEQNLNHDAMYWYRQDPGQGLRLIYYSQIVNDFQKGDIAEGYSVSREKKESFPLTVTSAQKNPTAFYLCASSIDRGDNQPQHFGDGTRLSIL.

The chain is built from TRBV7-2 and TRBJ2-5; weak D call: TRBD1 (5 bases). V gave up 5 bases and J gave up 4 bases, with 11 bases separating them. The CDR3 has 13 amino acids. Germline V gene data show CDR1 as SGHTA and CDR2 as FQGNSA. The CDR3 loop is CASSPGIGETQYF. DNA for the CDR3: TGTGCCAGCAGCCCAGGGATAGGAGAGACCCAGTACTTC.

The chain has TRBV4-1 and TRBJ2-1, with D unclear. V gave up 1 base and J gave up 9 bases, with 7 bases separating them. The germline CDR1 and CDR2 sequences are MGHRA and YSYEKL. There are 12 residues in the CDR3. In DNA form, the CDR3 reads TGCGCCAGCAGCCAAGGAATGCGTGAGCAGTTCTTC. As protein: CASSQGMREQFF.

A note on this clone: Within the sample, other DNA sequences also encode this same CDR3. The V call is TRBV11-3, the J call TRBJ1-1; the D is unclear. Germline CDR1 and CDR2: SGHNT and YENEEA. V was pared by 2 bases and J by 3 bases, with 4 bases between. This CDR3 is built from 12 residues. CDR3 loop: CASSLQDTEAFF. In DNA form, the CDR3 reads TGTGCCAGCAGCTTACAGGACACTGAAGCTTTCTTT.

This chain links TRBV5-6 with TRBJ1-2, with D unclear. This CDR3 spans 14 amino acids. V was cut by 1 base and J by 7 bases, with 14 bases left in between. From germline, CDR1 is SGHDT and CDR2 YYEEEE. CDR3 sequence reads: CASSLHQEVPGYTF. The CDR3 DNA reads TGTGCCAGCAGCTTGCATCAGGAAGTTCCTGGCTACACCTTC.

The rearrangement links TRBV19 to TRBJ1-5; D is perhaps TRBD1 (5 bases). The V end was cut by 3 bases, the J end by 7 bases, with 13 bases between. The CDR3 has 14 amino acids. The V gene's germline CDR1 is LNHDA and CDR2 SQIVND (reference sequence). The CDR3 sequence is CASSMVGLWQPQHF. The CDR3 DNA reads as TGTGCCAGTAGTATGGTGGGGCTTTGGCAGCCCCAGCATTTT.

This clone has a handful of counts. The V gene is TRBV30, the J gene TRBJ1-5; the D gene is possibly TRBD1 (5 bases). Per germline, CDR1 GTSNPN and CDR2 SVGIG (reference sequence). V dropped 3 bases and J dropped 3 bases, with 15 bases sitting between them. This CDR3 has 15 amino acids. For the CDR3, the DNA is TGTGCCTGGAGCCCTTATCAGGGTTACAATCAGCCCCAGCATTTT. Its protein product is CAWSPYQGYNQPQHF. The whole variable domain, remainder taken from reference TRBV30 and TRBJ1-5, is SQTIHQWPATLVQPVGSPLSLECTVEGTSNPNLYWYRQAAGRGLQLLFYSVGIGQISSEVPQNLSASRPQDRQFILSSKKLLLSDSGFYLCAWSPYQGYNQPQHFGDGTRLSIL.

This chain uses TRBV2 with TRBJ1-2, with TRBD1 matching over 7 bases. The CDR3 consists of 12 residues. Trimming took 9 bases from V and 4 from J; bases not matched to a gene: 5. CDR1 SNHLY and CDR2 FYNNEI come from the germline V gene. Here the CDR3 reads CARLTGSYGYTF. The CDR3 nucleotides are TGTGCCAGATTGACAGGGAGCTATGGCTACACCTTC.

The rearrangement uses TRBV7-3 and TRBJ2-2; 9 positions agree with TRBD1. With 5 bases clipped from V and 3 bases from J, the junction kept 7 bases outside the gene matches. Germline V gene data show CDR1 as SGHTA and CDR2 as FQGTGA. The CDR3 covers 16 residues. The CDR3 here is CASSQRQGDHTGELFF. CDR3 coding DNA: TGTGCCAGCAGCCAAAGACAGGGGGACCACACCGGGGAGCTGTTTTTT.

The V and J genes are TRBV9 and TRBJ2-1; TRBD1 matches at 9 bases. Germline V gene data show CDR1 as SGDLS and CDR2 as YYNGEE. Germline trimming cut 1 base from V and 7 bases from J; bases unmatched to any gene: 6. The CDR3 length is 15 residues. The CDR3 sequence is CASSVKGQGFNEQFF. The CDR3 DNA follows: TGTGCCAGCAGCGTAAAAGGACAGGGGTTTAATGAGCAGTTCTTC.

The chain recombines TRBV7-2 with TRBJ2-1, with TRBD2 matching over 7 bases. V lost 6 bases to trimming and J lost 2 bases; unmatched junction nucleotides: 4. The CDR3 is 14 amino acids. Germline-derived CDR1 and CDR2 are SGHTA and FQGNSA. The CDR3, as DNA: TGTGCCAGCAGTGTCGGACTAGCCTACAATGAGCAGTTCTTC. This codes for CASSVGLAYNEQFF.

The CDR3 DNA reads as TGTGCCAGCTCAGGGGGCTACGAGCAGTACTTC. Encoded protein: CASSGGYEQYF. This sequence joins TRBV19 and TRBJ2-7; 7 nucleotides agree with TRBD1. With V trimmed by 9 bases and J by 3 bases, 2 bases remained unmatched. Germline V CDR1 and CDR2: LNHDA, SQIVND (reference sequence). The length of the CDR3 is 11 residues.

CDR3 residues: CASNTLNTGELFF. The CDR3 nucleotides read TGTGCCAGCAACACATTGAACACCGGGGAGCTGTTTTTT. V is TRBV6-1 and J is TRBJ2-2, with D unresolved. The germline gives CDR1 MNHNS, CDR2 SASEGT. Trimming took off 7 bases at V and 1 base at J, with 7 bases between the two ends. The CDR3 spans 13 residues.

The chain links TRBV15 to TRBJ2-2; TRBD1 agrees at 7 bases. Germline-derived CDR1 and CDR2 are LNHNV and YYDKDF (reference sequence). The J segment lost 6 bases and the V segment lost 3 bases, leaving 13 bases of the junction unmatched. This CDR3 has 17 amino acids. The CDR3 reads CATSREPRGQWPGELFF. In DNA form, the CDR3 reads TGTGCCACCAGCAGGGAACCCCGGGGACAGTGGCCCGGGGAGCTGTTTTTT.